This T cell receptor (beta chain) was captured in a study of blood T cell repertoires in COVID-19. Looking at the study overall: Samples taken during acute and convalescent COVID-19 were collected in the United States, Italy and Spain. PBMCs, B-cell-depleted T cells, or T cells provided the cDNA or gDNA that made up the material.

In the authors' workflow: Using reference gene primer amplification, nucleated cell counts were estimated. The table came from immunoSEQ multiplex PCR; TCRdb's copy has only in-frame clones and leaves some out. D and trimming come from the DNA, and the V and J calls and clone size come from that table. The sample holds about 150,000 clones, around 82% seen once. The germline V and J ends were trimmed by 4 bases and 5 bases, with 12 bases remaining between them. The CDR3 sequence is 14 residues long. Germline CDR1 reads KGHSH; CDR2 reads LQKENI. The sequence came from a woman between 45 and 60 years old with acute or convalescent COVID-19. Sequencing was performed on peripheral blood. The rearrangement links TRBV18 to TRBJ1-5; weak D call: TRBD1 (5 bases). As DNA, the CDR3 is TGTGCCAGCTCACAGGACACGAAAGATCAGCCCCAGCATTTT. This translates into CASSQDTKDQPQHF.